The entry below gives a single T cell receptor (beta chain) sequence along with its context. The sample originates from a study of blood T cell repertoires in COVID-19. Study-wide background: Sites across the United States, Italy and Spain contributed samples from acute and convalescent COVID-19. Sample material is recorded as cDNA or gDNA derived from T cells, B-cell-depleted T cells, or PBMCs.

As originally analysed: Scientists estimated how many nucleated cells there were by amplifying reference gene primers. Measured with immunoSEQ multiplex PCR; TCRdb has only the in-frame clones, and not every one. V and J calls and clone size are those listed in that table; D and trimming were worked out from the DNA. Among roughly 220,000 clones listed, approximately 84% were seen once. Germline CDR1 and CDR2: LGHNT and FRNRAP. V shed 5 bases and J shed 3 bases, with 34 bases lying between them. The CDR3 is 21 amino acids. This chain links TRBV12-5 with TRBJ2-5, with D tentatively TRBD2 (5 bases). This sequence originates from a woman aged 30 to 39 who had recovered from COVID-19. The specimen sequenced was peripheral blood. CDR3 amino acids: CASGVAPLRPGLAEVEETQYF. Written as DNA, the CDR3 is TGTGCTAGTGGTGTGGCCCCTTTAAGGCCCGGACTGGCGGAGGTTGAAGAGACCCAGTACTTC.